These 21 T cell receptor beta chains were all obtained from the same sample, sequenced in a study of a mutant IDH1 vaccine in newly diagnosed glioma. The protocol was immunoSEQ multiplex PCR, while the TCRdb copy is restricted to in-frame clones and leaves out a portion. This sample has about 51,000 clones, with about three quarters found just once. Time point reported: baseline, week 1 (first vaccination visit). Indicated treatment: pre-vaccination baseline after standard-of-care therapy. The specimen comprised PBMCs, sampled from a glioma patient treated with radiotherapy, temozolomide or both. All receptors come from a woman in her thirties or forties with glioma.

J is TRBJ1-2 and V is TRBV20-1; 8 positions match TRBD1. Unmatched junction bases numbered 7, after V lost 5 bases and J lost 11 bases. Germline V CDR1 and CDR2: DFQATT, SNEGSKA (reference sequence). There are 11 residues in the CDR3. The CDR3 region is CSASRQGRYTF. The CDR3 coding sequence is TGCAGTGCTTCCAGACAGGGGAGGTACACCTTC.

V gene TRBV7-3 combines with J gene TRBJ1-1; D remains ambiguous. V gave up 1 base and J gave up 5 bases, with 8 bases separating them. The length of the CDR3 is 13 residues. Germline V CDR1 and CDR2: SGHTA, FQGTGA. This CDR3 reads CASSLNYRTEAFF. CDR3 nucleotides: TGTGCCAGCAGCTTAAATTACCGGACTGAAGCTTTCTTT.

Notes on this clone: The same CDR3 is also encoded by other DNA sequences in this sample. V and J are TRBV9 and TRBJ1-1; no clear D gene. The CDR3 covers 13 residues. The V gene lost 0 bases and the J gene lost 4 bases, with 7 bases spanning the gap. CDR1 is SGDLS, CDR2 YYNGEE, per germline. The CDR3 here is CASSVGGATEAFF. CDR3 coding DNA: TGTGCCAGCAGCGTAGGTGGAGCCACTGAAGCTTTCTTT.

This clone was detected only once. CDR3 residues: CASSEAGGLEQYF. DNA for the CDR3: TGTGCCAGCAGTGAGGCAGGGGGGCTGGAGCAGTACTTC. The chain employs TRBV6-1 and TRBJ2-7; D is perhaps TRBD1 (7 bases). From germline, CDR1 is MNHNS and CDR2 SASEGT. V gave up 3 bases and J gave up 7 bases, with 13 bases separating them. The CDR3 spans 13 residues.

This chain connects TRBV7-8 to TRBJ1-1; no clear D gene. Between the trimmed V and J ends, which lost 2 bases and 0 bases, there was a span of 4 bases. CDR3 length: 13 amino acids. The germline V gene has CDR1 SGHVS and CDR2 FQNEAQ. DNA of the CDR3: TGTGCCAGCAGCTTATTGGTGAACACTGAAGCTTTCTTT. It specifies CASSLLVNTEAFF.

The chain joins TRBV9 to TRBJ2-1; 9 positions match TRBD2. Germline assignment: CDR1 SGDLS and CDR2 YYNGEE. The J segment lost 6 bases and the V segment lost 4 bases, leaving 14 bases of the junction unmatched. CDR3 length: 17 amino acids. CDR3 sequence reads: CASSPLPLAGAPNEQFF. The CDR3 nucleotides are TGTGCCAGCAGCCCTCTACCGTTAGCGGGGGCCCCCAATGAGCAGTTCTTC.

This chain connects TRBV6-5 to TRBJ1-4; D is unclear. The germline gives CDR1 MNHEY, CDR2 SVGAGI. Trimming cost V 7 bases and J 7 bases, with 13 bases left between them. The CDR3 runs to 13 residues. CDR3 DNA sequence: TGTGCCAGCAAGACCGGGGTTACTGAAAAACTGTTTTTT. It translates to CASKTGVTEKLFF.

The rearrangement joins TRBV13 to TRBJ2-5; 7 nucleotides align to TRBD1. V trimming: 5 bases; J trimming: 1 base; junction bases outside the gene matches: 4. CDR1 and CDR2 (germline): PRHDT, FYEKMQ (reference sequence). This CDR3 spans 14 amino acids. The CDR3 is CASSPSGGQETQYF. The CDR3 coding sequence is TGTGCCAGCAGCCCCTCAGGGGGCCAAGAGACCCAGTACTTC. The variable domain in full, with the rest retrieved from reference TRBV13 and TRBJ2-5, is AAGVIQSPRHLIKEKRETATLKCYPIPRHDTVYWYQQGPGQDPQFLISFYEKMQSDKGSIPDRFSAQQFSDYHSELNMSSLELGDSALYFCASSPSGGQETQYFGPGTRLLVL.

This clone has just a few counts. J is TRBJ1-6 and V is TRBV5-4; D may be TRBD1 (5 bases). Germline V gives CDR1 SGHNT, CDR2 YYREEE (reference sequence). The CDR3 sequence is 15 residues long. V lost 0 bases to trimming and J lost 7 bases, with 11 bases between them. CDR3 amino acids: CASSLVGHPNSPLHF. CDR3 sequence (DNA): TGTGCCAGCAGCTTGGTAGGACACCCAAATTCACCCCTCCACTTT. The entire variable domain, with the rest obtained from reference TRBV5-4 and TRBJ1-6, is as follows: ETGVTQSPTHLIKTRGQQVTLRCSSQSGHNTVSWYQQALGQGPQFIFQYYREEENGRGNFPPRFSGLQFPNYSSELNVNALELDDSALYLCASSLVGHPNSPLHFGNGTRLTVT.

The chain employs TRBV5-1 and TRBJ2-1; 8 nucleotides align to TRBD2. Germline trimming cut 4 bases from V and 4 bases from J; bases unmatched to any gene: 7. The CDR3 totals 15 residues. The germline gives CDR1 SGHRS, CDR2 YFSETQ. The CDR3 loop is CASSPAGGRYNEQFF. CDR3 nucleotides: TGCGCCAGCAGCCCCGCGGGGGGACGGTACAATGAGCAGTTCTTC.

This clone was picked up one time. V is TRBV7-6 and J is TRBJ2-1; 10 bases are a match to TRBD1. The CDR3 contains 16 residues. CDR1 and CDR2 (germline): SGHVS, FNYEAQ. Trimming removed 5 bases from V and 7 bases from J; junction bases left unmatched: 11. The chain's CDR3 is CASSPYGTGEWNEQFF. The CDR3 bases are TGTGCCAGCAGCCCTTACGGGACAGGGGAGTGGAATGAGCAGTTCTTC. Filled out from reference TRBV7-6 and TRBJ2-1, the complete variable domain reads GAGVSQSPRYKVTKRGQDVALRCDPISGHVSLYWYRQALGQGPEFLTYFNYEAQQDKSGLPNDRFSAERPEGSISTLTIQRTEQRDSAMYRCASSPYGTGEWNEQFFGPGTRLTVL.

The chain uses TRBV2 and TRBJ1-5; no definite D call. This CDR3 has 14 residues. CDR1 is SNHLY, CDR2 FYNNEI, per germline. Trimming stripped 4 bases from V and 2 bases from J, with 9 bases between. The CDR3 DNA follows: TGTGCCAGCAGTGTAGAACGGGGCAATCAGCCCCAGCATTTT. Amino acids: CASSVERGNQPQHF.

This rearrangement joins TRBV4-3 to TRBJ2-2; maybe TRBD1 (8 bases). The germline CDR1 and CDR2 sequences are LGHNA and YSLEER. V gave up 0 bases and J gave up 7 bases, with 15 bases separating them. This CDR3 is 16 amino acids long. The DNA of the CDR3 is TGCGCCAGCAGCCAAGAACAGGGGGAGGGACACGGGGAGCTGTTTTTT. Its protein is CASSQEQGEGHGELFF.

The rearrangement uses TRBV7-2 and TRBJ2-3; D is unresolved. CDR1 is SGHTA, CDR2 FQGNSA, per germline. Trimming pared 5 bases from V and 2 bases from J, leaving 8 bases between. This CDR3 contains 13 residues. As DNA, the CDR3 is TGTGCCAGCAGCCTCCTTTACACAGATACGCAGTATTTT. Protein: CASSLLYTDTQYF.

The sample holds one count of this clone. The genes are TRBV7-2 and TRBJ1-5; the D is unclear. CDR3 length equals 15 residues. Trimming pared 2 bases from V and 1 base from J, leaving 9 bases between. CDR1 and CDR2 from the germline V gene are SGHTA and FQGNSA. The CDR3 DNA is TGTGCCAGCAGCTTACCCCCCGAGAGCAATCAGCCCCAGCATTTT. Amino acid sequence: CASSLPPESNQPQHF.

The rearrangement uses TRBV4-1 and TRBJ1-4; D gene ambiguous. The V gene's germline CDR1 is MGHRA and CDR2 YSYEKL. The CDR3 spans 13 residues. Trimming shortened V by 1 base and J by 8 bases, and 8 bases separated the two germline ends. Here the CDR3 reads CASSQVLREKLFF. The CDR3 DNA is TGCGCCAGCAGCCAAGTGCTTAGGGAAAAACTGTTTTTT.

DNA for the CDR3: TGCGCCAGCAGGTTAGGGGACAGCCGCAACGAGCAGTACTTC. Protein product: CASRLGDSRNEQYF. The rearrangement joins TRBV5-1 to TRBJ2-7, with TRBD1 matching 7 bases. Germline CDR1 is SGHRS and CDR2 is YFSETQ. Losses at the gene ends were 5 bases for V and 5 bases for J; bases not matched to a gene: 10. The CDR3 is 14 amino acids.

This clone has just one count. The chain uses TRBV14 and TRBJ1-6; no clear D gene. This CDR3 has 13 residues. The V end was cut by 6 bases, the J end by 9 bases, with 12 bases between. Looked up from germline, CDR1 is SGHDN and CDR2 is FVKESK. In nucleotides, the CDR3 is TGTGCCAGCAGAGGGTCTTCCATTTCACCCCTCCACTTT. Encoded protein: CASRGSSISPLHF.

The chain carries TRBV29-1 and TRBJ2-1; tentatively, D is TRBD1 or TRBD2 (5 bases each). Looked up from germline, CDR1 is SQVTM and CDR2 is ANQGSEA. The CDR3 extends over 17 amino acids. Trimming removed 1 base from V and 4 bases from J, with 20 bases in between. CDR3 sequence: CSVEGVWDGVAYNEQFF. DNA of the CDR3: TGCAGCGTTGAAGGGGTGTGGGACGGGGTCGCGTACAATGAGCAGTTCTTC.

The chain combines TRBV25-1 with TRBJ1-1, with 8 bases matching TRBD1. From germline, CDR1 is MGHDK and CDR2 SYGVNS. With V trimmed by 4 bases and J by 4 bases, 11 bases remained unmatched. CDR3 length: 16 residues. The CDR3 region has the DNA TGTGCCAGCAGTGCCGGCTTGGACAGGGAGGTCACTGAAGCTTTCTTT. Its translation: CASSAGLDREVTEAFF. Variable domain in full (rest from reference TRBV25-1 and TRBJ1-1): EADIYQTPRYLVIGTGKKITLECSQTMGHDKMYWYQQDPGMELHLIHYSYGVNSTEKGDLSSESTVSRIRTEHFPLTLESARPSHTSQYLCASSAGLDREVTEAFFGQGTRLTVV.

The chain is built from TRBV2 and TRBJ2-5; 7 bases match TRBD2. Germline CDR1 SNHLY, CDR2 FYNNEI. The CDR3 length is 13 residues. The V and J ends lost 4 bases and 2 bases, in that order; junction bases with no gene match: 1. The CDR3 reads CASSGLAQETQYF. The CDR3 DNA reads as TGTGCCAGCAGTGGACTAGCTCAAGAGACCCAGTACTTC.